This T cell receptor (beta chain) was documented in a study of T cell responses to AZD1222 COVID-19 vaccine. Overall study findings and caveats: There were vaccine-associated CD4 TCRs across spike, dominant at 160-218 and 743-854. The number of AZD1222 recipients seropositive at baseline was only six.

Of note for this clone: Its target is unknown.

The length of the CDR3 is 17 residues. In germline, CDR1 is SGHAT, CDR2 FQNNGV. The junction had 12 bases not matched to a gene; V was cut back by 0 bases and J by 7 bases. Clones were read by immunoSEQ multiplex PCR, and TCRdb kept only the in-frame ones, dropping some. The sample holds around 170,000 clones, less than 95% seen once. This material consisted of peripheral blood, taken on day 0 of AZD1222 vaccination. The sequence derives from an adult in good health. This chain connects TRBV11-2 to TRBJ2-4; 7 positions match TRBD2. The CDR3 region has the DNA TGTGCCAGCAGCTTAGATGGCGGGAGCCCCACTCGGAACATTCAGTACTTC. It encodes CASSLDGGSPTRNIQYF.